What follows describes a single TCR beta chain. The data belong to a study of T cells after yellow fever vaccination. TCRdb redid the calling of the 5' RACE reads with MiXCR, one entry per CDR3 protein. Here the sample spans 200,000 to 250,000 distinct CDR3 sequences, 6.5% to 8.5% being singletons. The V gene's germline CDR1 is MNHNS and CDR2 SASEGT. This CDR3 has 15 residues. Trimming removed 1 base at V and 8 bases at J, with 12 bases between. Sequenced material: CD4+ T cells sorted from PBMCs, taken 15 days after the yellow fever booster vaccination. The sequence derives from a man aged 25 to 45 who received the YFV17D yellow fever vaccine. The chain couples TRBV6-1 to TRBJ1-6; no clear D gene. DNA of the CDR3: TGTGCCAGCAGTGAAGTTTCAGGAGTCTATTCACCCCTCCACTTT. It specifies CASSEVSGVYSPLHF.